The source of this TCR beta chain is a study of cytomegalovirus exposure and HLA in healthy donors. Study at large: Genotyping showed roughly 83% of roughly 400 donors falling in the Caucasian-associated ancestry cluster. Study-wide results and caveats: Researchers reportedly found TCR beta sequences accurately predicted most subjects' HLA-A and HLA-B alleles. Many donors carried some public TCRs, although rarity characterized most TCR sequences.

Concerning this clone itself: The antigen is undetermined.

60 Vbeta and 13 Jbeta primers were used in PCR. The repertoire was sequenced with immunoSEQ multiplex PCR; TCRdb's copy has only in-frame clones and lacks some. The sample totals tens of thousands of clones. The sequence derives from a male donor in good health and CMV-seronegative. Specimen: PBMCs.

CDR3 sequence (DNA): TGTGCCAGCAGTTATGGCCAATCTCAAAACTACGAGCAGTACTTC. Encoded protein: CASSYGQSQNYEQYF. The chain has TRBV6-5 and TRBJ2-7; the D is unclear. CDR3 length equals 15 residues. Trimming removed 3 bases from V and 3 bases from J, with 15 bases in between. Germline-derived CDR1 and CDR2 are MNHEY and SVGAGI.